These 7 T cell receptor beta chains came from one sample sequenced in a study of CD8 T cells in ankylosing spondylitis. MiXCR, applied by TCRdb to the 5' RACE reads, yields one record per CDR3 protein. The sample has 300,000 to 350,000 distinct CDR3 sequences; under 14% are singletons. Sequencing used blood, either unsorted or a sorted T cell fraction (not recorded which). Receptors originate from a female donor with ankylosing spondylitis or in good health (not recorded which).

This clonotype was counted only a few times. V usage is TRBV5-1 and J usage is TRBJ1-2, with D tentatively TRBD1 (5 bases). Germline assignment: CDR1 SGHRS and CDR2 YFSETQ. The CDR3 sequence is 12 residues long. Between the trimmed V and J ends, which lost 5 bases and 8 bases, there was a span of 13 bases. The CDR3 bases are TGCGCCAGCAGTGTACGGGGGGACGGCTACACCTTC. Its protein product is CASSVRGDGYTF.

The chain employs TRBV28 and TRBJ1-2; D is perhaps TRBD1 (5 bases). Germline-derived CDR1 and CDR2 are MDHEN and SYDVKM. This CDR3 has 15 amino acids. V was cut by 2 bases and J by 2 bases, with 12 bases left in between. The CDR3 sequence is CASSLGFGGNYGYTF. CDR3 nucleotides: TGTGCCAGCAGTTTAGGGTTCGGGGGGAACTATGGCTACACCTTC.

The CDR3 spells CASSAGPRGGNEQFF. CDR3 in DNA: TGTGCCAGCAGTGCCGGCCCCCGAGGGGGGAATGAGCAGTTCTTC. The chain joins TRBV6-4 to TRBJ2-1; tentatively, D is TRBD1 or TRBD2 (6 bases each). Germline V gene lookup returns CDR1 MRHNA and CDR2 SNTAGT. V lost 4 bases and J 7 bases, leaving 17 bases between the germline ends. This CDR3 is built from 15 residues.

This clonotype has ten or more counts. This chain connects TRBV7-2 to TRBJ1-2, with 7 positions matching TRBD1. J lost 4 bases, V lost 4 bases, and 6 bases had no gene match. Germline V gene data show CDR1 as SGHTA and CDR2 as FQGNSA. The CDR3 is made up of 14 amino acids. The DNA of the CDR3 is TGTGCCAGCAGCTACGGGACAGTCAGCTATGGCTACACCTTC. Protein product: CASSYGTVSYGYTF.

There are many counts of this clonotype. This rearrangement joins TRBV11-2 to TRBJ2-3, with TRBD1 identical over 7 bases. The CDR3 has 14 amino acids. CDR1 is SGHAT, CDR2 FQNNGV, per germline. The V segment lost 3 bases and the J segment 2 bases; nucleotides outside the gene matches: 2. The CDR3 coding sequence is TGTGCCAGCAGCTTCGGGACAGCCACAGATACGCAGTATTTT. Its translation is CASSFGTATDTQYF.

This clonotype was found a few times. J is TRBJ1-2 and V is TRBV11-1, with D possibly matching TRBD1 (6 bases). The ends were cut back, 1 base at V and 4 bases at J, with 28 bases in the middle. There are 20 residues in the CDR3. In germline, CDR1 is SGHAT, CDR2 FQDESV (reference sequence). The CDR3 DNA reads as TGTGCCAGCAGCTTAGTTGTCGGGTCGGGACAACCGCCGGAGGGCTATGGCTACACCTTC. Translation gives CASSLVVGSGQPPEGYGYTF. Drawing the rest from reference TRBV11-1 and TRBJ1-2, the complete variable domain is EAEVAQSPRYKITEKSQAVAFWCDPISGHATLYWYRQILGQGPELLVQFQDESVVDDSQLPKDRFSAERLKGVDSTLKIQPAELGDSAMYLCASSLVVGSGQPPEGYGYTFGSGTRLTVV.

This clonotype has at least ten counts. The chain combines TRBV4-1 with TRBJ2-7; 12 bases are a match to TRBD2. Germline V lookup: CDR1 MGHRA, CDR2 YSYEKL. This CDR3 is 16 amino acids long. V lost 1 base and J lost 6; bases outside the gene matches: 7. The CDR3 sequence: CASSQGRTSGDGEQYF. The CDR3 DNA sequence: TGCGCCAGCAGCCAAGGTAGGACTAGCGGGGACGGCGAGCAGTACTTC.